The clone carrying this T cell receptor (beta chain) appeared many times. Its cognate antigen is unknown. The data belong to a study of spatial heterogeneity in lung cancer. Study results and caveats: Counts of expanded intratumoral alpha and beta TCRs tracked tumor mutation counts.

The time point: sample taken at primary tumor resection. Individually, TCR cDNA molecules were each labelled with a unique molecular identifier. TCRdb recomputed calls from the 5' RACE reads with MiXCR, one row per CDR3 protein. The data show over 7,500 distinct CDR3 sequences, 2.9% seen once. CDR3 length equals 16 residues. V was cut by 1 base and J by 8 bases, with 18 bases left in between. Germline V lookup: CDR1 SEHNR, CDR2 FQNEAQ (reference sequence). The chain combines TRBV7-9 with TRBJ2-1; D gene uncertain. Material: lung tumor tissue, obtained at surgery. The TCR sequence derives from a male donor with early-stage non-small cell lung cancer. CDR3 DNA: TGTGCCAGCAGCTTAGAGACGCCCGTTTGGATCGATGAGCAGTTCTTC. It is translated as CASSLETPVWIDEQFF.